A single sample is the source of the 8 T cell receptor beta chains below, sequenced in a study of identical twins. TCRdb used MiXCR to reprocess the 5' RACE reads, holding one entry per CDR3 protein. The table includes approximately 670,000 distinct CDR3 sequences, roughly 6.2% detected once. The sequenced material came from naive T cells sorted from blood. The receptor set was obtained from a man aged 18 to 29 in good health.

This clonotype was observed many times. V usage is TRBV9 and J usage is TRBJ2-7; the D gene is possibly TRBD1 (5 bases). The length of the CDR3 is 14 residues. V dropped 1 base and J dropped 2 bases, with 10 bases sitting between them. Germline CDR1 SGDLS, CDR2 YYNGEE. CDR3 in amino acids: CASSVNMGPYEQYF. The CDR3 coding sequence is TGTGCCAGCAGCGTAAACATGGGGCCCTACGAGCAGTACTTC. Full variable domain (outside the CDR3, taken from reference TRBV9 and TRBJ2-7): DSGVTQTPKHLITATGQRVTLRCSPRSGDLSVYWYQQSLDQGLQFLIQYYNGEERAKGNILERFSAQQFPDLHSELNLSSLELGDSALYFCASSVNMGPYEQYFGPGTRLTVT.

The chain couples TRBV4-2 to TRBJ1-1, with a possible D match to TRBD1 (5 bases). The CDR3 consists of 13 residues. Germline lookup yields CDR1 LGHNA and CDR2 YNFKEQ. Trimming left V 0 bases short and J 8 bases short, with 10 bases between. This CDR3 is CASSQEPTGEAFF. CDR3 sequence (DNA): TGTGCCAGCAGCCAAGAACCCACAGGAGAAGCTTTCTTT.

This clonotype has just a few counts. The CDR3 DNA reads TGTGCCATCAGCAACACCCGGGACAGAGACCTCTCTGGGGCCAACGTCCTGACTTTC. It codes for CAISNTRDRDLSGANVLTF. The chain recombines TRBV10-3 with TRBJ2-6, with 7 bases identical to TRBD1. Germline CDR1 is ENHRY and CDR2 is SYGVKD. Trimming took 6 bases from V and 0 from J; bases not matched to a gene: 14. The CDR3 runs 19 residues.

This clonotype has a count of ten or more. The chain employs TRBV20-1 and TRBJ2-3; no definite D call. This CDR3 has 14 amino acids. V was shortened by 3 bases and J by 4 bases, with 14 bases between the two germline ends. CDR1 is DFQATT, CDR2 SNEGSKA, per germline (reference sequence). The CDR3 nucleotides are TGCAGTGCTAGGTCGATGGCTTACCCAGATACGCAGTATTTT. This codes for CSARSMAYPDTQYF.

This clonotype was detected ten times or more. CDR3 residues: CASSFGGGDQPQHF. The CDR3 DNA reads as TGTGCCAGCAGTTTCGGGGGAGGGGATCAGCCCCAGCATTTT. The chain is built from TRBV12-3 or TRBV12-4 and TRBJ1-5, with D possibly TRBD1 on 5 matching bases. V dropped 3 bases and J dropped 5 bases, with 11 bases sitting between them. The CDR3 contains 14 residues.

This clonotype has at least ten counts. The chain joins TRBV20-1 to TRBJ2-1; 7 positions agree with TRBD1. The CDR3 is made up of 11 amino acids. V was clipped by 5 bases and J by 15 bases; unmatched bases: 10. Germline V gene sequence: CDR1 DFQATT, CDR2 SNEGSKA (reference sequence). CDR3 protein: CSAQGDREGFF. The CDR3 DNA is TGCAGTGCTCAGGGTGACAGGGAAGGGTTCTTC.

In this sample, this clonotype turned up many times. The V call is TRBV5-1, the J call TRBJ2-7; TRBD2 is a possible D gene (6 bases). Deletions cut 5 bases from V and 5 bases from J, with 17 bases between. Germline CDR1 SGHRS, CDR2 YFSETQ. The CDR3 has 14 amino acids. The DNA of the CDR3 is TGCGCCAGCAGGCGAACGGGAGAGGGAAACGAGCAGTACTTC. Its protein product is CASRRTGEGNEQYF.

This clonotype appeared many times. The chain joins TRBV20-1 to TRBJ2-1; 10 bases fit TRBD2. CDR1 is DFQATT and CDR2 is SNEGSKA in the germline V gene (reference sequence). The V segment lost 2 bases and the J segment 9 bases; nucleotides outside the gene matches: 7. The CDR3 consists of 14 residues. CDR3 sequence: CSARPQREGGEQFF. Here the CDR3 DNA reads TGCAGTGCTAGACCCCAGCGGGAGGGGGGTGAGCAGTTCTTC.